This T cell receptor (beta chain) derives from a study of shared clonotypes between healthy human individuals. Turning to the study itself: CD4 naive cells filled three plates per donor, CD4 memory three, CD8 naive two and CD8 memory one.

CDR3 size: 16 residues. Germline values: CDR1 SGHTA, CDR2 FQGNSA. The V gene end was trimmed by 0 bases and the J gene end by 6 bases; junction bases not matched to a gene: 9. The assay ran at deep level. The authors loaded around 190 ng DNA, about 30,000 T cell genomes, into sorted-subset replicate PCRs. TCRdb keeps only in-frame clones here, not all; method: immunoSEQ multiplex PCR. The top ten clones hold 1.5% to 2% of a sample with hundreds of thousands of clones, more than 70% of them seen once. From CD4+ cells came CD45RA+ naive and CD45RA-negative memory subsets. Source material: memory CD4+ T cells sorted from blood. Subset given: CD45RA-negative fraction. This chain connects TRBV7-2 to TRBJ2-7; 9 bases are a match to TRBD1. The sequence derives from a woman in her 30s in good health. CDR3 amino acids: CASSLADGTGHLEQYF. DNA of the CDR3: TGTGCCAGCAGCTTAGCGGACGGGACAGGGCACCTCGAGCAGTACTTC.